This T cell receptor beta chain is from a study of tumor-infiltrating lymphocytes in primary liver carcinoma. Findings and limits, study-wide: With p = 0.039, the top-250-clone fraction in tumors significantly exceeded that in blood.

Germline CDR1 and CDR2: MNHEY and SMNVEV (reference sequence). The trim removed 6 bases at V and 4 bases at J, leaving 8 bases unmatched. This CDR3 has 16 residues. Without any cell sorting, about 18-30 mg of bulk tissue yielded co-extracted RNA and DNA. Surgeons treated the primary liver carcinoma of the patients by surgical resection. A word on this clonotype: Its specificity is unknown.

TCR beta cDNA was reverse-transcribed from around 0.55 ug of total RNA. The reaction used a constant-region primer and ProtoScript II reverse transcriptase. Each TCR beta library was derived from three nested multiplex PCR rounds that employed slightly modified ARM-PCR. Primers for the first two PCR rounds were TRBV1-TRBV30 forward primers and a C-beta reverse primer (approximately 10 cycles per round). TCRdb redid the calling of the multiplex PCR reads with MiXCR, one entry per CDR3 protein. The data hold around 70,000 distinct CDR3 sequences, with roughly 69% observed a single time. The TCR was taken from a man aged 40-55 years with primary liver carcinoma and hepatitis B virus infection. Sequenced: liver tumor tissue from sampling region 4. Subset of the sample: tumor region T4, right-lateral pole. The chain joins TRBV27 to TRBJ2-2, with TRBD1 matching over 10 bases. The DNA for the CDR3 is TGTGCCAGCAGCAACACCGGGACAGGGGTCACCGGGGAGCTGTTTTTT. Translating it yields CASSNTGTGVTGELFF.